What follows are 11 T cell receptor beta chains derived from one specimen sequenced in a study of T cells after somatic rescue of genetic block. Data came from immunoSEQ multiplex PCR; TCRdb stores just in-frame clones and leaves some out. The repertoire includes 14,000 to 15,000 clones, 65% to 75% of them detected once, and 11% to 15% sits in the top ten. Material: peripheral blood mononuclear cells (PBMCs). Receptors originate from a boy aged 5-17 years.

The chain links TRBV7-2 to TRBJ2-7; 8 nucleotides agree with TRBD1. The V segment lost 2 bases and the J segment 0 bases; nucleotides outside the gene matches: 0. The germline V gene has CDR1 SGHTA and CDR2 FQGNSA. The CDR3 consists of 14 residues. The CDR3 loop reads CASSLQGASYEQYF. DNA of the CDR3: TGTGCCAGCAGCTTACAGGGGGCCTCCTACGAGCAGTACTTC.

This chain connects TRBV19 to TRBJ2-3; 11 bases fit TRBD2. The germline gives CDR1 LNHDA, CDR2 SQIVND (reference sequence). This CDR3 is built from 15 residues. Trimming cost V 7 bases and J 14 bases; bases outside gene matches: 17. CDR3 protein: CASTPKWLAGGPRYF. The CDR3 DNA is TGTGCCAGTACCCCTAAATGGCTAGCGGGAGGCCCTCGGTATTTT. Full variable domain (rest looked up from reference TRBV19 and TRBJ2-3): DGGITQSPKYLFRKEGQNVTLSCEQNLNHDAMYWYRQDPGQGLRLIYYSQIVNDFQKGDIAEGYSVSREKKESFPLTVTSAQKNPTAFYLCASTPKWLAGGPRYFGPGTRLTVL.

The V call is TRBV5-1, the J call TRBJ2-7; D remains ambiguous. Trimming took off 2 bases at V and 7 bases at J, with 7 bases between the two ends. The V gene's germline CDR1 is SGHRS and CDR2 YFSETQ. The CDR3 runs 11 residues. The CDR3 protein is CASSFAQEQYF. CDR3 bases: TGCGCCAGCAGCTTCGCACAGGAGCAGTACTTC.

This rearrangement joins TRBV6-5 to TRBJ2-1, with D maybe TRBD1 (6 bases). The ends were cut back, 6 bases at V and 7 bases at J, with 7 bases in the middle. From germline, CDR1 is MNHEY and CDR2 SVGAGI. The CDR3 extends over 11 amino acids. For the CDR3, the DNA is TGTGCCAGCAGGCAGGGGAATGAGCAGTTCTTC. As protein: CASRQGNEQFF.

The chain recombines TRBV28 with TRBJ2-7, with TRBD2 as a possible D gene (6 bases). This CDR3 has 14 amino acids. The germline gives CDR1 MDHEN, CDR2 SYDVKM. The V and J ends lost 3 bases and 6 bases respectively, with 15 bases between them. The CDR3 reads CASSLSRGGSEQYF. CDR3 nucleotides: TGTGCCAGCAGTTTGTCCCGTGGGGGGAGCGAGCAGTACTTC.

This clone was counted only a few times. The chain carries TRBV7-6 and TRBJ2-2; the D is unclear. The CDR3 runs to 14 residues. The germline V gene encodes CDR1 SGHVS and CDR2 FNYEAQ. Deletions cut 3 bases from V and 1 base from J, with 6 bases between. The CDR3 protein is CASSFVQNTGELFF. DNA for the CDR3: TGTGCCAGCAGCTTCGTACAGAACACCGGGGAGCTGTTTTTT.

V and J are TRBV4-2 and TRBJ2-3, with D possibly TRBD2 on 6 matching bases. The V gene's germline CDR1 is LGHNA and CDR2 YNFKEQ. The ends were cut back, 0 bases at V and 1 base at J, with 14 bases in the middle. The length of the CDR3 is 17 residues. DNA for the CDR3: TGTGCCAGCAGCCAAGATCGAGGAGGGGATCGCACAGATACGCAGTATTTT. This gives the protein CASSQDRGGDRTDTQYF.

A few counts support this clone. The rearrangement joins TRBV5-1 to TRBJ2-3; no clear D. From germline, CDR1 is SGHRS and CDR2 YFSETQ. Trimming cost V 0 bases and J 2 bases, with 7 bases left between them. There are 14 residues in the CDR3. The CDR3 region is CASSLGPFTDTQYF. The CDR3 bases are TGCGCCAGCAGCTTGGGACCCTTCACAGATACGCAGTATTTT. The full variable domain, its missing parts supplied by reference TRBV5-1 and TRBJ2-3, is KAGVTQTPRYLIKTRGQQVTLSCSPISGHRSVSWYQQTPGQGLQFLFEYFSETQRNKGNFPGRFSGRQFSNSRSEMNVSTLELGDSALYLCASSLGPFTDTQYFGPGTRLTVL.

V usage is TRBV18 and J usage is TRBJ2-7; possible D gene TRBD2, 7 bases. CDR3 length: 14 amino acids. Trimming took 1 base from V and 5 from J, leaving 12 bases between them. Germline V gene data show CDR1 as KGHSH and CDR2 as LQKENI. The CDR3: CASSPRGGGDEQYF. In DNA form, the CDR3 reads TGTGCCAGCTCACCACGGGGAGGGGGGGACGAGCAGTACTTC.

This clone has a handful of counts. V is TRBV7-9 and J is TRBJ2-7; D not resolved. CDR3 length equals 17 residues. Trimming pared 1 base from V and 3 bases from J, leaving 19 bases between. Germline values: CDR1 SEHNR, CDR2 FQNEAQ (reference sequence). The chain's CDR3 is CASSLDDGLPHRYEQYF. Written as DNA, the CDR3 is TGTGCCAGCAGCTTAGACGACGGCCTTCCCCACCGCTACGAGCAGTACTTC.

The rearrangement uses TRBV6-5 and TRBJ2-7; 11 bases line up with TRBD2. The CDR3 contains 16 residues. V lost 2 bases and J lost 0; bases outside the gene matches: 3. Germline CDR1 is MNHEY and CDR2 is SVGAGI. The CDR3 nucleotides are TGTGCCAGCAGTTACGATGGGACTAGCGGCTCCTACGAGCAGTACTTC. As protein: CASSYDGTSGSYEQYF.